The 5 T cell receptor beta chains given below trace back to one sample, sequenced in a study of shared T cell receptors in the human thymus. Clones were read by immunoSEQ multiplex PCR, and TCRdb kept only the in-frame ones, dropping some. The sample includes 600,000 or so clones, roughly 86% of them seen just once. This sample was also put to use in a study of human thymus T cells.

The source material was thymocytes. These receptors came from a boy under three years old with a congenital heart defect.

This chain joins TRBV18 and TRBJ1-6; 7 bases align to TRBD1. The V gene end was trimmed by 2 bases and the J gene end by 6 bases; junction bases not matched to a gene: 7. Germline V gives CDR1 KGHSH, CDR2 LQKENI. The CDR3 runs to 16 residues. CDR3: CASSPNGDRANSPLHF. The CDR3 DNA is TGTGCCAGCTCACCAAACGGAGACAGGGCTAATTCACCCCTCCACTTT.

The rearrangement joins TRBV29-1 to TRBJ1-3; a weak D match, TRBD1 (5 bases). Trimming removed 4 bases at V and 0 bases at J, with 13 bases between. Per germline, CDR1 SQVTM and CDR2 ANQGSEA. The CDR3 runs 15 residues. DNA for the CDR3: TGCAGCGTTGCCAAACAGGAGAGCTCTGGAAACACCATATATTTT. Translating it yields CSVAKQESSGNTIYF.

The chain uses TRBV2 and TRBJ1-1; the match to TRBD1 covers 7 bases. V lost 6 bases to trimming and J lost 1 base; unmatched junction nucleotides: 14. The CDR3 is made up of 17 amino acids. Germline V lookup: CDR1 SNHLY, CDR2 FYNNEI. CDR3 nucleotides: TGTGCCAGCAGATTGACAGGGTCGGGTTACAAGAACACTGAAGCTTTCTTT. Residues: CASRLTGSGYKNTEAFF.

The rearrangement joins TRBV4-3 to TRBJ1-1; the match to TRBD1 covers 7 bases. V lost 3 bases to trimming and J lost 0 bases; unmatched junction nucleotides: 10. Germline values: CDR1 LGHNA, CDR2 YSLEER. There are 17 residues in the CDR3. The CDR3 spells CASSHKDRVHMNTEAFF. The CDR3 nucleotides read TGCGCCAGCAGCCATAAAGACAGGGTCCACATGAACACTGAAGCTTTCTTT.

V is TRBV6-1 and J is TRBJ2-1; 14 nucleotides agree with TRBD2. Unmatched junction bases numbered 10, after V lost 4 bases and J lost 8 bases. The germline V gene has CDR1 MNHNS and CDR2 SASEGT. The CDR3 has 17 amino acids. CDR3 loop: CASSGSTSGRAQDEQFF. CDR3 in DNA: TGTGCCAGCAGTGGCTCGACTAGCGGGAGGGCCCAGGATGAGCAGTTCTTC.